The clone carrying this T cell receptor (beta chain) was found many times. Trimming at V came to 10 bases and at J to 2 bases, leaving 10 bases not matched to a gene. Germline V gene sequence: CDR1 MNHEY, CDR2 SMNVEV (reference sequence). The length of the CDR3 is 14 residues. These data originate in a study of early T cells in non-severe SARS-CoV-2 infection. The TCR library protocol was used to attach unique molecular identifiers. These identifiers were attached to individual cDNA molecules. TCRdb independently ran MiXCR on the 5' RACE reads; one entry per CDR3 protein. This table holds 55,000 to 70,000 distinct CDR3 sequences, over 5% found once.

The clonotype comes from an adult who was a healthcare worker with PCR-confirmed SARS-CoV-2 infection or an uninfected control (not recorded which). J is TRBJ2-7 and V is TRBV27; 8 nucleotides agree with TRBD1. The sequenced sample consisted of whole blood. The CDR3 region has the DNA TGTGCCACCGGGAGAGGGACAGGAGCCTACGAGCAGTACTTC. Encoded protein: CATGRGTGAYEQYF.